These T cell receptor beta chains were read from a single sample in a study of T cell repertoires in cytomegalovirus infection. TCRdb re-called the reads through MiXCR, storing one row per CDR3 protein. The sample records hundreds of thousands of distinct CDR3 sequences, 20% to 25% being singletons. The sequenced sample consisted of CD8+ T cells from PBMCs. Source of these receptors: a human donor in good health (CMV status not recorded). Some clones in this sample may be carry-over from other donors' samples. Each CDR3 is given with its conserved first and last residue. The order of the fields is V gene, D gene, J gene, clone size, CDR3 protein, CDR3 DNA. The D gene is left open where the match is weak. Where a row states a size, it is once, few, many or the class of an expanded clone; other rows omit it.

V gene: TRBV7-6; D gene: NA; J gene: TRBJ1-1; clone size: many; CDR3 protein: CASGARGDTEAFF; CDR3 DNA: TGTGCCAGCGGTGCGAGGGGTGACACTGAAGCTTTCTTT
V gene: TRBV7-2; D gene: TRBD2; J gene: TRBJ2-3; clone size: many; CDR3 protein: CASSSSRWTSGGVTDTQYF; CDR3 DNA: TGTGCCAGCAGCTCATCTAGGTGGACTAGCGGGGGGGTCACAGATACGCAGTATTTT
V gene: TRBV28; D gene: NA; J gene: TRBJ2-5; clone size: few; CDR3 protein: CASSSTQRVGETQYF; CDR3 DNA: TGTGCCAGCAGTTCCACCCAGCGGGTTGGGGAGACCCAGTACTTC
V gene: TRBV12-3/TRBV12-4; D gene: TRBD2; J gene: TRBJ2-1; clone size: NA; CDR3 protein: CASSRGTINEQFF; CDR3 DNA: TGTGCCAGCAGTAGAGGGACTATCAATGAGCAGTTCTTC
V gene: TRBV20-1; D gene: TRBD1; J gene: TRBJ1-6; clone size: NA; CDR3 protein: CSASLKGDRGTRNSPLHF; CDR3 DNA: TGCAGTGCTAGCCTCAAGGGGGACAGGGGGACAAGAAACTCACCCCTCCACTTT
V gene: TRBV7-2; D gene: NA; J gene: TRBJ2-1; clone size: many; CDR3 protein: CASSWSTGGSNEQFF; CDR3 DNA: TGTGCCAGCAGCTGGAGCACAGGTGGAAGCAATGAGCAGTTCTTC
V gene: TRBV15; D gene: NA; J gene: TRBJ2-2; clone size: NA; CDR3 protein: CATSRDAVELFF; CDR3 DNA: TGTGCCACCAGCAGAGATGCCGTGGAGCTGTTTTTT
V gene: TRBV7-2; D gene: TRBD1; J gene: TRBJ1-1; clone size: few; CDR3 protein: CASSYGQGARAFF; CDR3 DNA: TGTGCCAGCAGCTACGGACAGGGGGCGCGAGCTTTCTTT
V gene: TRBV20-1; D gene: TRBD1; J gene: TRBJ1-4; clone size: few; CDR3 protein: CSAASGGGSEKLFF; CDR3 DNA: TGCAGTGCCGCCTCAGGGGGCGGGAGTGAAAAACTGTTTTTT
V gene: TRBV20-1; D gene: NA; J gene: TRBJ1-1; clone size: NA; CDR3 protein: CSARPTGDTEAFF; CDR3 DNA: TGCAGTGCTAGACCGACAGGCGACACTGAAGCTTTCTTT
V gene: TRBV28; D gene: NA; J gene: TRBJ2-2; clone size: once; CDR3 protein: CASSPRLTRELFF; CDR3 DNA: TGTGCCAGCAGCCCTCGCCTCACCAGGGAGCTGTTTTTT
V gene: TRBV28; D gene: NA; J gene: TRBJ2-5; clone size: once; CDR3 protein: CASTPYRVGETQYF; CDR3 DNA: TGTGCCAGCACCCCCTACAGGGTAGGGGAGACCCAGTACTTC
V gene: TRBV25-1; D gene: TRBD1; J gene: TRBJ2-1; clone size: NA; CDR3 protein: CASGQGVKNEQFF; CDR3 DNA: TGTGCCAGCGGACAGGGGGTTAAGAATGAGCAGTTCTTC
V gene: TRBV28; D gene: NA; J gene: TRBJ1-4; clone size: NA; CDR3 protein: CASSSVTEFNEKLFF; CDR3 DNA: TGTGCCAGCAGTTCAGTGACAGAATTTAATGAAAAACTGTTTTTT
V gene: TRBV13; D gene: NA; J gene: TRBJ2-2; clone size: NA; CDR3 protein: CASSPQGGAITGELFF; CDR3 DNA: TGTGCCAGCAGCCCCCAAGGTGGGGCGATCACCGGGGAGCTGTTTTTT
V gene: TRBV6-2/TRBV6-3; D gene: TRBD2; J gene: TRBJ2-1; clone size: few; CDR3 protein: CASPVIGRLAGAPSYNEQFF; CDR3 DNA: TGTGCCAGCCCCGTTATAGGGCGACTAGCGGGGGCCCCCTCCTACAATGAGCAGTTCTTC
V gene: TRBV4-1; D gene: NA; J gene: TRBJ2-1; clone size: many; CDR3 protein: CASSQETGNEQFF; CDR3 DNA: TGCGCCAGCAGCCAAGAGACGGGCAATGAGCAGTTCTTC
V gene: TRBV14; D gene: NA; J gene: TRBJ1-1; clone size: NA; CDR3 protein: CASSQERGRGEAFF; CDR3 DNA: TGTGCCAGCAGCCAAGAAAGAGGTCGGGGTGAAGCTTTCTTT
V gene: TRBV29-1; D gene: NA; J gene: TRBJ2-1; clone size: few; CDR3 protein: CSVVFRNEQFF; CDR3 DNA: TGCAGCGTTGTTTTCCGCAATGAGCAGTTCTTC
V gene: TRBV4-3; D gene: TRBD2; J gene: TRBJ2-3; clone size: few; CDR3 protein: CASSQDSGVDTQYF; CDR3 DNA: TGCGCCAGCAGCCAAGATAGCGGGGTTGATACGCAGTATTTT
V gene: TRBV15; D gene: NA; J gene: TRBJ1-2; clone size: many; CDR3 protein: CATSRDVPFRAGAYGYTF; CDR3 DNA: TGTGCCACCAGCAGAGACGTACCATTTCGCGCAGGGGCGTATGGCTACACCTTC
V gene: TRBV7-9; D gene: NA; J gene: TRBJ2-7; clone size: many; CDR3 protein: CASSTRTSSYEQYF; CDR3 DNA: TGTGCCAGCAGCACCCGTACCTCGTCCTACGAGCAGTACTTC